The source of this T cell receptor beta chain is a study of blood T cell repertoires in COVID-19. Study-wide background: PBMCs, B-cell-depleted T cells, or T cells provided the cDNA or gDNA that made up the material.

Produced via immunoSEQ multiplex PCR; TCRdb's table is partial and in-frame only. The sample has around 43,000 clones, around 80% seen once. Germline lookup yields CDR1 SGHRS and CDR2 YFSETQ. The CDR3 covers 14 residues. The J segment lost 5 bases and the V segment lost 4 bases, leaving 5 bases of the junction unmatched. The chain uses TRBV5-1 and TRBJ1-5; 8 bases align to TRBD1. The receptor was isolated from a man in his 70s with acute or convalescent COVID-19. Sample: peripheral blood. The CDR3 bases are TGCGCCAGCAGCCCGGGGACAGGATATCAGCCCCAGCATTTT. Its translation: CASSPGTGYQPQHF.